The 28 T cell receptor beta chains given below trace back to one sample, sequenced in a study of cytomegalovirus exposure and HLA in healthy donors. Repertoires were generated with immunoSEQ multiplex PCR, while TCRdb's copy carries only in-frame clones and drops some. The data show 120,000 or so clones, with 88% seen just once and less than 2% held by the top ten. The sample was PBMCs. The receptors stem from a man younger than 35 in good health and CMV-seronegative.

V usage is TRBV6-6 and J usage is TRBJ2-7; 7 bases match TRBD2. Per germline, CDR1 MNHNY and CDR2 SVGAGI (reference sequence). V lost 8 bases, J lost 0 bases, and 7 bases stayed unmatched. This CDR3 contains 14 residues. The DNA for the CDR3 is TGTGCCAGCGGCTGGGGGGGGTCCTCCTACGAGCAGTACTTC. Its protein product is CASGWGGSSYEQYF.

The chain links TRBV11-2 to TRBJ2-1, with 13 bases aligning to TRBD2. V shed 3 bases, J shed 0 bases, and the junction held 5 bases outside the gene matches. Germline CDR1 and CDR2: SGHAT and FQNNGV. CDR3 length: 18 amino acids. The CDR3 here is CASSLGLAGPSSYNEQFF. For the CDR3, the DNA is TGTGCCAGCAGCTTGGGACTAGCGGGGCCCAGCTCCTACAATGAGCAGTTCTTC.

V usage is TRBV14 and J usage is TRBJ1-3; 8 nucleotides agree with TRBD1. This CDR3 is built from 19 residues. J was trimmed by 0 bases and V by 1 base; bases with no gene match: 11. The germline V gene encodes CDR1 SGHDN and CDR2 FVKESK. CDR3 nucleotide sequence: TGTGCCAGCAGCCAAGTCTACGGGGACAGGATTTTCTCTGGAAACACCATATATTTT. Protein: CASSQVYGDRIFSGNTIYF.

This sequence joins TRBV6-5 and TRBJ2-7; 8 nucleotides agree with TRBD1. Trimming at V came to 5 bases and at J to 4 bases, leaving 10 bases not matched to a gene. Germline V gene sequence: CDR1 MNHEY, CDR2 SVGAGI. CDR3 length equals 15 residues. CDR3 protein: CASSGVDRGRYEQYF. The CDR3 region has the DNA TGTGCCAGCAGTGGAGTAGACAGGGGAAGGTACGAGCAGTACTTC.

CDR3 nucleotide sequence: TGTGCCAGCAGCAGCAACCCGAGGACAGCAAATCAGCCCCAGCATTTT. Translating it yields CASSSNPRTANQPQHF. The rearrangement uses TRBV5-8 and TRBJ1-5; D is possibly TRBD1 (6 bases). Germline CDR1 SGHTS, CDR2 YDEGEE. V dropped 4 bases and J dropped 4 bases, with 18 bases sitting between them. The CDR3 is 16 residues long. Filled out from reference TRBV5-8 and TRBJ1-5, the complete variable domain reads EAGVTQSPTHLIKTRGQQATLRCSPISGHTSVYWYQQALGLGLQFLLWYDEGEERNRGNFPPRFSGRQFPNYSSELNVNALELEDSALYLCASSSNPRTANQPQHFGDGTRLSIL.

V usage is TRBV19 and J usage is TRBJ1-5; 7 bases match TRBD1. CDR1 is LNHDA and CDR2 is SQIVND in the germline V gene (reference sequence). J gave up 5 bases and V 2 bases, and 3 bases lay outside the gene matches. This CDR3 region has 14 residues. The CDR3 loop reads CASSINRGDQPQHF. As DNA, the CDR3 is TGTGCCAGTAGTATAAACAGGGGTGATCAGCCCCAGCATTTT.

V gene TRBV28 combines with J gene TRBJ1-1; TRBD1 agrees at 7 bases. Germline values: CDR1 MDHEN, CDR2 SYDVKM. J was trimmed by 5 bases and V by 6 bases; bases with no gene match: 9. CDR3 size: 14 residues. CDR3 sequence (DNA): TGTGCCAGCAGGCGCGACAGGGTGGGGACTGAAGCTTTCTTT. Translating gives CASRRDRVGTEAFF.

This clone was detected only once. This chain joins TRBV29-1 and TRBJ1-2, with TRBD1 matching 7 bases. Germline V CDR1 and CDR2: SQVTM, ANQGSEA. The CDR3 length is 15 residues. Here the CDR3 DNA reads TGCACACATTATACAGGGGAAGGAGTTTACCATGGCTACACCTTC. Its protein is CTHYTGEGVYHGYTF. Full variable domain (rest looked up from reference TRBV29-1 and TRBJ1-2): SAVISQKPSRDICQRGTSLTIQCQVDSQVTMMFWYRQQPGQSLTLIATANQGSEATYESGFVIDKFPISRPNLTFSTLTVSNMSPEDSSIYLCTHYTGEGVYHGYTFGSGTRLTVV.

The chain joins TRBV4-1 to TRBJ2-2; D is ambiguous. Trimming shortened V by 4 bases and J by 4 bases, and 13 bases separated the two germline ends. Germline V gene sequence: CDR1 MGHRA, CDR2 YSYEKL. This CDR3 region has 15 residues. Here the CDR3 reads CASSLDNVPTGELFF. The DNA of the CDR3 is TGCGCCAGCAGCCTAGACAATGTCCCCACCGGGGAGCTGTTTTTT.

The V gene is TRBV28, the J gene TRBJ2-7; no clear D. Germline-derived CDR1 and CDR2 are MDHEN and SYDVKM. V lost 2 bases, J lost 4 bases, and 12 bases lay in between. The CDR3 sequence is 14 residues long. In DNA form, the CDR3 reads TGTGCCAGCAGTTTAGGCGGCAGCCGGTACGAGCAGTACTTC. Protein sequence: CASSLGGSRYEQYF. Full variable domain (rest looked up from reference TRBV28 and TRBJ2-7): DVKVTQSSRYLVKRTGEKVFLECVQDMDHENMFWYRQDPGLGLRLIYFSYDVKMKEKGDIPEGYSVSREKKERFSLILESASTNQTSMYLCASSLGGSRYEQYFGPGTRLTVT.

The chain joins TRBV5-5 to TRBJ1-1; 10 bases agree with TRBD1. The CDR3 spans 15 residues. V lost 3 bases to trimming and J lost 2 bases; unmatched junction nucleotides: 4. CDR1 and CDR2 from the germline V gene are SGHKS and YYEKEE (reference sequence). The chain's CDR3 is CASSWGTGDNTEAFF. In nucleotides, the CDR3 is TGTGCCAGCAGCTGGGGGACAGGGGATAACACTGAAGCTTTCTTT. Complete variable domain (other parts from reference TRBV5-5 and TRBJ1-1): DAGVTQSPTHLIKTRGQQVTLRCSPISGHKSVSWYQQVLGQGPQFIFQYYEKEERGRGNFPDRFSARQFPNYSSELNVNALLLGDSALYLCASSWGTGDNTEAFFGQGTRLTVV.

The rearrangement joins TRBV11-2 to TRBJ2-7; a weak D match, TRBD1 (6 bases). This CDR3 is 16 amino acids long. V lost 2 bases and J lost 1, with 15 bases in between. Germline V CDR1 and CDR2: SGHAT, FQNNGV. CDR3 protein: CASSLFSAGASYEQYF. The CDR3 bases are TGTGCCAGCAGCTTATTTTCGGCAGGGGCGTCCTACGAGCAGTACTTC. Based on the CDR3 plus reference TRBV11-2 and TRBJ2-7, the full variable domain is EAGVAQSPRYKIIEKRQSVAFWCNPISGHATLYWYQQILGQGPKLLIQFQNNGVVDDSQLPKDRFSAERLKGVDSTLKIQPAKLEDSAVYLCASSLFSAGASYEQYFGPGTRLTVT.

This chain joins TRBV4-3 and TRBJ2-7; D remains unclear. V was shortened by 0 bases and J by 0 bases, with 9 bases between the two germline ends. CDR1 LGHNA and CDR2 YSLEER come from the germline V gene. This CDR3 is built from 15 residues. The CDR3 spells CASSQDPAVSYEQYF. The CDR3, as DNA: TGCGCCAGCAGCCAAGATCCCGCAGTCTCCTACGAGCAGTACTTC.

The chain has TRBV6-5 and TRBJ2-2, with D perhaps TRBD2 (6 bases). This CDR3 is 13 amino acids long. Trimming removed 0 bases at V and 8 bases at J, with 7 bases between. Germline lookup yields CDR1 MNHEY and CDR2 SVGAGI. The CDR3 reads CASSYSLAGELFF. The DNA of the CDR3 is TGTGCCAGCAGTTACTCACTAGCTGGGGAGCTGTTTTTT.

This chain joins TRBV30 and TRBJ1-1; D is unclear. The germline V gene has CDR1 GTSNPN and CDR2 SVGIG (reference sequence). CDR3 size: 12 residues. Between the trimmed V and J ends, which lost 0 bases and 4 bases, there was a span of 6 bases. The CDR3 loop reads CAWSVGFTEAFF. CDR3 coding DNA: TGTGCCTGGAGTGTCGGGTTCACTGAAGCTTTCTTT.

The rearrangement joins TRBV5-7 to TRBJ2-7, with TRBD2 matching over 10 bases. TRBV5-7 is labeled an ORF, and its function is uncertain. The trim removed 3 bases at V and 1 base at J, leaving 4 bases unmatched. This CDR3 region has 15 residues. The CDR3 reads CASSWGLAISYEQYF. The DNA of the CDR3 is TGTGCCAGCAGCTGGGGACTAGCGATATCCTACGAGCAGTACTTC.

The V and J genes are TRBV7-9 and TRBJ1-3; tentative D call: TRBD1 (5 bases). The germline V and J ends were trimmed by 6 bases and 1 base, with 13 bases remaining between them. CDR3 size: 15 residues. Germline V gives CDR1 SEHNR, CDR2 FQNEAQ (reference sequence). This chain's CDR3 is CASRHIGDSGNTIYF. The CDR3 DNA reads TGTGCCAGCAGGCATATAGGGGATTCTGGAAACACCATATATTTT.

This clone was seen only once. DNA of the CDR3: TGTGCCAGCAGTTGGGGGGAGTTCTTC. Its translation: CASSWGEFF. The V and J genes are TRBV28 and TRBJ2-1, with D perhaps TRBD2 (6 bases). The germline gives CDR1 MDHEN, CDR2 SYDVKM. Trimming stripped 4 bases from V and 14 bases from J, with 6 bases between. This CDR3 region has 9 residues.

This chain connects TRBV5-6 to TRBJ2-3, with 14 positions matching TRBD2. This CDR3 has 18 residues. J gave up 0 bases and V 5 bases, and 8 bases lay outside the gene matches. Germline CDR1 reads SGHDT; CDR2 reads YYEEEE. The CDR3 reads CASRRTSGGPLSTDTQYF. CDR3 in DNA: TGTGCCAGCAGACGGACTAGCGGGGGGCCCCTTAGCACAGATACGCAGTATTTT.

This clone appeared a few times. V usage is TRBV7-9 and J usage is TRBJ2-1, with 7 positions matching TRBD1. Unmatched junction bases numbered 7, after V lost 3 bases and J lost 5 bases. This CDR3 has 15 amino acids. Germline CDR1 SEHNR, CDR2 FQNEAQ (reference sequence). The CDR3 sequence is CASSFRQGVNNEQFF. For the CDR3, the DNA is TGTGCCAGCAGCTTTCGACAGGGCGTAAACAATGAGCAGTTCTTC.

The DNA of the CDR3 is TGTGCCAGCAAGCAAGGGGGACAGACAGGGGGCAGGTACACCATATATTTT. This translates into CASKQGGQTGGRYTIYF. J is TRBJ1-3 and V is TRBV21-1; TRBD1, the table's D call, lacks a check against the DNA. TRBV21-1 is annotated as a pseudogene. The CDR3 sequence is 17 residues long.

The chain employs TRBV5-1 and TRBJ2-3, with D perhaps matching TRBD1 (6 bases). Germline V gene sequence: CDR1 SGHRS, CDR2 YFSETQ. Between the trimmed V and J ends, which lost 0 bases and 2 bases, there was a span of 13 bases. The CDR3 spans 16 residues. CDR3 coding DNA: TGCGCCAGCAGCTTGGTATCAGGGGACGACACAGATACGCAGTATTTT. Its translation is CASSLVSGDDTDTQYF.

This chain uses TRBV10-1 with TRBJ1-2, with 7 bases lining up with TRBD1. CDR1 and CDR2 from the germline V gene are WNHNN and SYGVQD (reference sequence). V shed 3 bases and J 7 bases; nucleotides not matched to a gene: 8. This CDR3 spans 14 amino acids. CDR3 coding DNA: TGCGCCAGCAGTGACTTTGGACAGGAAACTGGCTACACCTTC. This encodes CASSDFGQETGYTF.

DNA for the CDR3: TGTGCCAGCTCACCACCGTCGGGGTTGAAAGAGACCCAGTACTTC. Its translation is CASSPPSGLKETQYF. The chain combines TRBV18 with TRBJ2-5; possible D gene TRBD2, 5 bases. The V end was cut by 0 bases, the J end by 3 bases, with 11 bases between. The V gene's germline CDR1 is KGHSH and CDR2 LQKENI. This CDR3 contains 15 residues.

V is TRBV6-5 and J is TRBJ2-7; D might be TRBD1 (5 bases). Germline lookup yields CDR1 MNHEY and CDR2 SVGAGI. The V end lost 6 bases, the J end lost 3 bases, and 15 bases lay between the germline ends. This CDR3 is built from 14 residues. CDR3 in DNA: TGTGCCAGCAGCCGATCAGGGTCCGGCTACGAGCAGTACTTC. Its translation: CASSRSGSGYEQYF.

This clone appeared once. The rearrangement links TRBV10-3 to TRBJ2-5, with 11 positions matching TRBD2. The junction had 3 bases not matched to a gene; V was cut back by 6 bases and J by 3 bases. The CDR3 contains 14 residues. Germline lookup yields CDR1 ENHRY and CDR2 SYGVKD. Here the CDR3 DNA reads TGTGCCATCAGGTCGACTAGCGGGGAAGAGACCCAGTACTTC. It codes for CAIRSTSGEETQYF.

V is TRBV6-1 and J is TRBJ2-7, with TRBD1 matching over 8 bases. The CDR3 is 15 residues long. CDR1 is MNHNS, CDR2 SASEGT, per germline. After removal of 2 bases from V and 4 bases from J, the junction contained 7 bases not matched to a gene. CDR3 nucleotides: TGTGCCAGCAGTGAATTTCCGGACAGGGTTTACGAGCAGTACTTC. It yields the protein CASSEFPDRVYEQYF.

J is TRBJ2-1 and V is TRBV18; TRBD2 matches 8 bases. Germline V gene lookup returns CDR1 KGHSH and CDR2 LQKENI. The CDR3 consists of 16 residues. Germline trimming cut 0 bases from V and 4 bases from J; bases unmatched to any gene: 5. CDR3 sequence (DNA): TGTGCCAGCTCACCACCAAGTACTAGCGGATACAATGAGCAGTTCTTC. This encodes CASSPPSTSGYNEQFF.